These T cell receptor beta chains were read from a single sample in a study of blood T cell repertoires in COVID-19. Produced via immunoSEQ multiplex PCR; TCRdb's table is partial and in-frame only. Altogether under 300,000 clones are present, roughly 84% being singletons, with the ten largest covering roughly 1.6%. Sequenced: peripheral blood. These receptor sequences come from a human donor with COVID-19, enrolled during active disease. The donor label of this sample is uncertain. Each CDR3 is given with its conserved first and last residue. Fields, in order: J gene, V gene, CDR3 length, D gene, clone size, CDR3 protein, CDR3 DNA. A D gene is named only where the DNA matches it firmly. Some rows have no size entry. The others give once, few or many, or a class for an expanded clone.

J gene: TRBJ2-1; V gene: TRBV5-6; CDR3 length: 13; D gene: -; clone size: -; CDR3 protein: CASSEGLNNEQFF; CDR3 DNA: TGTGCCAGCAGCGAAGGACTCAACAATGAGCAGTTCTTC
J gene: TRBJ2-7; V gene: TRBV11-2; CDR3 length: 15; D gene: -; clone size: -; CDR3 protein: CASSLDSRSSYEQYF; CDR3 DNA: TGTGCCAGCAGCTTAGATTCCAGAAGCTCCTACGAGCAGTACTTC
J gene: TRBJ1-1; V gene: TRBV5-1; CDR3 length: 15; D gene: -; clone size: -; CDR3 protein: CASSRQIGGDTEAFF; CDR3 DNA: TGCGCCAGCAGCCGGCAGATCGGCGGGGACACTGAAGCTTTCTTT
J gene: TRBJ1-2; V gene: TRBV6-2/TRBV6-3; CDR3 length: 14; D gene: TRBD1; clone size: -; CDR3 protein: CASSATGAAYGYTF; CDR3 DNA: TGTGCCAGCAGCGCAACAGGGGCCGCCTATGGCTACACCTTC
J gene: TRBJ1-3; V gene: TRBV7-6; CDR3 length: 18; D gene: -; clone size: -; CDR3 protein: CASSLGYRVRSSGNTIYF; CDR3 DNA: TGTGCCAGCAGCTTAGGGTACAGGGTTAGGAGCTCTGGAAACACCATATATTTT
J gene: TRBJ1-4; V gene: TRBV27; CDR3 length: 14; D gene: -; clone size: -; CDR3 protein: CASGLRGMDEKLFF; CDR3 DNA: TGTGCCAGCGGTCTAAGGGGCATGGATGAAAAACTGTTTTTT
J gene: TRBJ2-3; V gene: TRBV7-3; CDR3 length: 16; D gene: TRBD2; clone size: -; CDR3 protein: CASSTGLAGGADTQYF; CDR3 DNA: TGTGCCAGCAGCACCGGACTAGCGGGAGGGGCGGATACGCAGTATTTT
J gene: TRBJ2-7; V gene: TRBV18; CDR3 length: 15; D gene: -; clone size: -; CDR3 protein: CASSPLQGSSYEQYF; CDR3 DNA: TGTGCCAGCTCACCACTTCAGGGGAGCTCCTACGAGCAGTACTTC
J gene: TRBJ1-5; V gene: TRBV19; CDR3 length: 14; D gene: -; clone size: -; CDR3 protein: CASRPRISNQPQHF; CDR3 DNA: TGTGCCAGTAGGCCCAGGATTAGCAATCAGCCCCAGCATTTT
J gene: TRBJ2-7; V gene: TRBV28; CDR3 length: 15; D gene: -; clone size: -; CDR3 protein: CASRSGRGNPYEQYF; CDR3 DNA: TGTGCCAGCAGATCCGGAAGGGGGAACCCCTACGAGCAGTACTTC
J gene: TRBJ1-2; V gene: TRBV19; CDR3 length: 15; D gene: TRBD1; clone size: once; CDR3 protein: CASALRQGANDGYTF; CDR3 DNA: TGTGCCAGCGCCCTGAGACAGGGGGCGAACGATGGCTACACCTTC
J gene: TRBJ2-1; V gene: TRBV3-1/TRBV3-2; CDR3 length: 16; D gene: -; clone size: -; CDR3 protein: CASSTRGAGGYNEQFF; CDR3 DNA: TGTGCCAGCAGCACGCGGGGCGCCGGCGGTTACAATGAGCAGTTCTTC
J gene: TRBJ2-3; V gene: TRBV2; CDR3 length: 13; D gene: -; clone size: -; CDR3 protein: CASFRSSTDTQYF; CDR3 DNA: TGTGCCAGCTTCCGTTCTAGCACAGATACGCAGTATTTT
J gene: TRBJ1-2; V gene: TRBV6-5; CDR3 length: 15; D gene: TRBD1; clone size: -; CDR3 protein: CASSYSRQGAGGYTF; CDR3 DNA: TGTGCCAGCAGTTACTCTCGACAGGGGGCGGGTGGCTACACCTTC
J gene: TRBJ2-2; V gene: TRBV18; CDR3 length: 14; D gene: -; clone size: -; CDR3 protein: CASSPTQGTGELFF; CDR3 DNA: TGTGCCAGCTCACCCACTCAGGGGACCGGGGAGCTGTTTTTT
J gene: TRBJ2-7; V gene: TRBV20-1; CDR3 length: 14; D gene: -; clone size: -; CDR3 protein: CSASSTVGGDEQYF; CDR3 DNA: TGCAGTGCTAGTAGTACAGTGGGAGGCGACGAGCAGTACTTC
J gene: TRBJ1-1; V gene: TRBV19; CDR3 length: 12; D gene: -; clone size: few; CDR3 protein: CASSTRGTTAFF; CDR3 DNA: TGTGCCAGTAGTACCCGAGGAACAACGGCTTTCTTT
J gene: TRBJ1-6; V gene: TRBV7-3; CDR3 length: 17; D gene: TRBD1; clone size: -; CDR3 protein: CASSLTAPGQGYSPLHF; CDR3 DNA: TGTGCCAGCAGCTTAACGGCCCCGGGACAGGGCTATTCACCCCTCCACTTT
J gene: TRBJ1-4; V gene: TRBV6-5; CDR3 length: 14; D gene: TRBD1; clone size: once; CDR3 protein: CASSTRDRNEKLFF; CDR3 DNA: TGTGCCAGCAGTACCCGGGACAGGAACGAAAAACTGTTTTTT
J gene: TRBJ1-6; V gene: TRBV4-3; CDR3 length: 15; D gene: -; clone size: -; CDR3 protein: CASSQIDIVNSPLHF; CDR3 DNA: TGCGCCAGCAGCCAAATAGACATCGTTAATTCACCCCTCCACTTT
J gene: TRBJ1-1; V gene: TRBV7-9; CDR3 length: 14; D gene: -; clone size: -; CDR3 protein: CASSRQVSGSEAFF; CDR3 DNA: TGTGCCAGCAGCAGACAGGTCTCTGGCTCTGAAGCTTTCTTT
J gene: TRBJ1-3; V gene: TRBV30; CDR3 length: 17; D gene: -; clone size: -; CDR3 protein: CAWSVGPGRFSGNTIYF; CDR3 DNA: TGTGCCTGGAGTGTAGGTCCAGGGAGGTTCTCTGGAAACACCATATATTTT
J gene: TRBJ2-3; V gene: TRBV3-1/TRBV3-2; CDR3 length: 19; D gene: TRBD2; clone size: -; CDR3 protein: CASSGRGEGTRTRTDTQYF; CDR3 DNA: TGTGCCAGCAGCGGTCGGGGGGAGGGGACTAGGACCCGCACAGATACGCAGTATTTT
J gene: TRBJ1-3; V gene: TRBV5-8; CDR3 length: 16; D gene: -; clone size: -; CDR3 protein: CASSSLGSVSGNTIYF; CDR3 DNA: TGTGCCAGCAGCTCCCTGGGCAGTGTCTCTGGAAACACCATATATTTT
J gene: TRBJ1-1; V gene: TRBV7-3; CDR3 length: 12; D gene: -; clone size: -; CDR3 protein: CASSPPAAEAFF; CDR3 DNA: TGTGCCAGCAGCCCCCCAGCGGCTGAAGCTTTCTTT
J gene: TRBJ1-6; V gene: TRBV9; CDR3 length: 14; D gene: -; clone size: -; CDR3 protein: CASSVEGQTSPLHF; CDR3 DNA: TGTGCCAGCAGCGTTGAGGGACAAACTTCACCCCTCCACTTT
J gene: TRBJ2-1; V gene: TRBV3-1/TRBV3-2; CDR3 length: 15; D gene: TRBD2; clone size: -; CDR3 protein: CASSQTSGRAGEQFF; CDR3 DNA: TGTGCCAGCAGCCAAACTAGCGGGAGGGCTGGTGAGCAGTTCTTC
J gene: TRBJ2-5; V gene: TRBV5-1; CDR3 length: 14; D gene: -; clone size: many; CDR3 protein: CASSLSPPQETQYF; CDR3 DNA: TGCGCCAGCAGCCTGAGCCCCCCACAAGAGACCCAGTACTTC
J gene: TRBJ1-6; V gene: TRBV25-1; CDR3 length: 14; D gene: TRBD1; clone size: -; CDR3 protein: CASRQTGENSPLHF; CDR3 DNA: TGTGCCAGCAGACAGACAGGGGAGAATTCACCCCTCCACTTT
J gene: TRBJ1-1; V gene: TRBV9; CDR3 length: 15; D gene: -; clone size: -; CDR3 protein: CASSVRTDPATEAFF; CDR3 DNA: TGTGCCAGCAGCGTTCGGACAGATCCGGCAACTGAAGCTTTCTTT
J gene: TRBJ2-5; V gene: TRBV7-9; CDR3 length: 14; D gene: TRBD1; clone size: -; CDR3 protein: CASSFTTGRETQYF; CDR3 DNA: TGTGCCAGCAGCTTCACGACAGGGAGAGAGACCCAGTACTTC
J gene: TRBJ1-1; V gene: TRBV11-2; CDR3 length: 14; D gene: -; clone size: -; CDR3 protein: CASSFDSLNTEAFF; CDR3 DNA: TGTGCCAGCAGCTTCGACAGCCTGAACACTGAAGCTTTCTTT
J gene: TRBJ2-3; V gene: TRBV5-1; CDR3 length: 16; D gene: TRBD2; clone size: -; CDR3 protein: CASSSRTSGATDTQYF; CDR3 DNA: TGCGCCAGCAGCTCCCGGACTAGCGGGGCCACAGATACGCAGTATTTT
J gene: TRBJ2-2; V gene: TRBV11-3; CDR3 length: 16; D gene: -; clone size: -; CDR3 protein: CASTKLSPAGTGELFF; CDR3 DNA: TGTGCCAGCACCAAGCTGAGCCCCGCGGGAACCGGGGAGCTGTTTTTT
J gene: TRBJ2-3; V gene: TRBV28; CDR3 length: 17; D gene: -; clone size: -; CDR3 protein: CASRSPAGQGVGDTQYF; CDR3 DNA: TGTGCCAGCAGATCCCCGGCTGGGCAGGGCGTGGGAGATACGCAGTATTTT
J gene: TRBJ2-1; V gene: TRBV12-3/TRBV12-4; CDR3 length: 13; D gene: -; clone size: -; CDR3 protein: CASSPPGYNEQFF; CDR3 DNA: TGTGCCAGCAGTCCCCCGGGGTACAATGAGCAGTTCTTC
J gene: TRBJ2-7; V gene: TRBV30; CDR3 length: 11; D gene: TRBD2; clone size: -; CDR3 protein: CAGRDYSEQYF; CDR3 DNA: TGTGCCGGCCGGGACTATAGCGAGCAGTACTTC
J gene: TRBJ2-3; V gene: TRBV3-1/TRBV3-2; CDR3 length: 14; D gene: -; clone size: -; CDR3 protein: CASSQDTGVDTQYF; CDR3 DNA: TGTGCCAGCAGCCAAGATACCGGGGTGGATACGCAGTATTTT
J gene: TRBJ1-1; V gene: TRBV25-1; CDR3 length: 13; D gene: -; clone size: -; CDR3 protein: CASIEGVNTEAFF; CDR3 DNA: TGTGCCAGCATCGAAGGGGTGAACACTGAAGCTTTCTTT
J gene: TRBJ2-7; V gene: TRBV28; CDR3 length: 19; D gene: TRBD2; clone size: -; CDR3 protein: CASSFVGFKAGGRSYEQYF; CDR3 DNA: TGTGCCAGCAGCTTCGTGGGTTTTAAAGCGGGAGGTAGGTCCTACGAGCAGTACTTC
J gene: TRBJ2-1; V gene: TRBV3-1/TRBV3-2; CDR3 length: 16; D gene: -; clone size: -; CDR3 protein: CASSQDRTGKGNEQFF; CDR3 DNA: TGTGCCAGCAGCCAAGATAGAACAGGGAAGGGCAATGAGCAGTTCTTC
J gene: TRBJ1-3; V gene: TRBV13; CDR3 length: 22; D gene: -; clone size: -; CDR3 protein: CASSLNRGEIFGTSLSGNTIYF; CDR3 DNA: TGTGCCAGCAGCTTAAATCGTGGGGAGATCTTTGGAACCAGTCTGTCTGGAAACACCATATATTTT
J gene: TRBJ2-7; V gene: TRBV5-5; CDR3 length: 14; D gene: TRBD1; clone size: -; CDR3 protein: CASGSGTGVYEQYF; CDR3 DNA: TGTGCCAGCGGATCCGGGACAGGGGTTTACGAGCAGTACTTC
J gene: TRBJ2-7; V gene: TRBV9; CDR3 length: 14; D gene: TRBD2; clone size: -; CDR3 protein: CASSVTSGTAEQYF; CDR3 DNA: TGTGCCAGCAGCGTAACTAGCGGGACGGCCGAGCAGTACTTC
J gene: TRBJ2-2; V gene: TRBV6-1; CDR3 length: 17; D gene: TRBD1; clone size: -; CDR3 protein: CASSEAQGQGAGGELFF; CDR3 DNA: TGTGCCAGCAGTGAAGCGCAGGGACAGGGGGCGGGCGGGGAGCTGTTTTTT
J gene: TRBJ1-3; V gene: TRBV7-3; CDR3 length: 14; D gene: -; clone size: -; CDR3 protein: CASRDMSSGNTIYF; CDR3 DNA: TGTGCCAGCAGAGACATGAGCTCTGGAAACACCATATATTTT
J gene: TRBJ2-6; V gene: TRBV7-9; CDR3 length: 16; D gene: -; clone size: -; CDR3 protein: CASSSTGQAGANVLTF; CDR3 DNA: TGTGCCAGCAGCTCTACCGGCCAGGCTGGGGCCAACGTCCTGACTTTC
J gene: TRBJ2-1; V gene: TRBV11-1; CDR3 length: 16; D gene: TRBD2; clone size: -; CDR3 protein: CASSFLAGGAYNEQFF; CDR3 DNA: TGTGCCAGCAGCTTCCTGGCGGGAGGGGCCTACAATGAGCAGTTCTTC
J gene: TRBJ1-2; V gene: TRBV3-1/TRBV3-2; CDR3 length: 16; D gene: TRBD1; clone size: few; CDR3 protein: CASSQADRGSIYGYTF; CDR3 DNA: TGTGCCAGCAGCCAAGCGGACAGGGGTTCGATCTATGGCTACACCTTC
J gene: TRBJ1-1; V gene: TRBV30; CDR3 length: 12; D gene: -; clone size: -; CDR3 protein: CAWSPRQIKAFF; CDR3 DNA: TGTGCCTGGAGTCCCAGACAGATAAAAGCTTTCTTT
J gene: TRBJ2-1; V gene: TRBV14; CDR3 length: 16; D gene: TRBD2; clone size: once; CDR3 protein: CASSQDLLAGYNEQFF; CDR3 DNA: TGTGCCAGCAGCCAAGATCTTCTAGCGGGCTACAATGAGCAGTTCTTC
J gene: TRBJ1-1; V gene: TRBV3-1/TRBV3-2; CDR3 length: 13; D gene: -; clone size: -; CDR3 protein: CASSQDRGAEAFF; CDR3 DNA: TGTGCCAGCAGCCAAGATAGGGGTGCTGAAGCTTTCTTT
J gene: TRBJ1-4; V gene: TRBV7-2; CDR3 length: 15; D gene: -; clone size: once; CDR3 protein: CASSPGSIWPEKLFF; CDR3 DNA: TGTGCCAGCAGCCCTGGTTCGATCTGGCCTGAAAAACTGTTTTTT
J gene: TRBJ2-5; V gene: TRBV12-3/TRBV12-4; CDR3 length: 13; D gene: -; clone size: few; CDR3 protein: CASSLWEWETQYF; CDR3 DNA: TGTGCCAGCAGTTTATGGGAGTGGGAGACCCAGTACTTC
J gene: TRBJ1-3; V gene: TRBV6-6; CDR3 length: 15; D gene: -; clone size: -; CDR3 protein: CASSTSRANVNTIYF; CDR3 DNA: TGTGCCAGCAGTACCTCCAGGGCCAATGTAAACACCATATATTTT